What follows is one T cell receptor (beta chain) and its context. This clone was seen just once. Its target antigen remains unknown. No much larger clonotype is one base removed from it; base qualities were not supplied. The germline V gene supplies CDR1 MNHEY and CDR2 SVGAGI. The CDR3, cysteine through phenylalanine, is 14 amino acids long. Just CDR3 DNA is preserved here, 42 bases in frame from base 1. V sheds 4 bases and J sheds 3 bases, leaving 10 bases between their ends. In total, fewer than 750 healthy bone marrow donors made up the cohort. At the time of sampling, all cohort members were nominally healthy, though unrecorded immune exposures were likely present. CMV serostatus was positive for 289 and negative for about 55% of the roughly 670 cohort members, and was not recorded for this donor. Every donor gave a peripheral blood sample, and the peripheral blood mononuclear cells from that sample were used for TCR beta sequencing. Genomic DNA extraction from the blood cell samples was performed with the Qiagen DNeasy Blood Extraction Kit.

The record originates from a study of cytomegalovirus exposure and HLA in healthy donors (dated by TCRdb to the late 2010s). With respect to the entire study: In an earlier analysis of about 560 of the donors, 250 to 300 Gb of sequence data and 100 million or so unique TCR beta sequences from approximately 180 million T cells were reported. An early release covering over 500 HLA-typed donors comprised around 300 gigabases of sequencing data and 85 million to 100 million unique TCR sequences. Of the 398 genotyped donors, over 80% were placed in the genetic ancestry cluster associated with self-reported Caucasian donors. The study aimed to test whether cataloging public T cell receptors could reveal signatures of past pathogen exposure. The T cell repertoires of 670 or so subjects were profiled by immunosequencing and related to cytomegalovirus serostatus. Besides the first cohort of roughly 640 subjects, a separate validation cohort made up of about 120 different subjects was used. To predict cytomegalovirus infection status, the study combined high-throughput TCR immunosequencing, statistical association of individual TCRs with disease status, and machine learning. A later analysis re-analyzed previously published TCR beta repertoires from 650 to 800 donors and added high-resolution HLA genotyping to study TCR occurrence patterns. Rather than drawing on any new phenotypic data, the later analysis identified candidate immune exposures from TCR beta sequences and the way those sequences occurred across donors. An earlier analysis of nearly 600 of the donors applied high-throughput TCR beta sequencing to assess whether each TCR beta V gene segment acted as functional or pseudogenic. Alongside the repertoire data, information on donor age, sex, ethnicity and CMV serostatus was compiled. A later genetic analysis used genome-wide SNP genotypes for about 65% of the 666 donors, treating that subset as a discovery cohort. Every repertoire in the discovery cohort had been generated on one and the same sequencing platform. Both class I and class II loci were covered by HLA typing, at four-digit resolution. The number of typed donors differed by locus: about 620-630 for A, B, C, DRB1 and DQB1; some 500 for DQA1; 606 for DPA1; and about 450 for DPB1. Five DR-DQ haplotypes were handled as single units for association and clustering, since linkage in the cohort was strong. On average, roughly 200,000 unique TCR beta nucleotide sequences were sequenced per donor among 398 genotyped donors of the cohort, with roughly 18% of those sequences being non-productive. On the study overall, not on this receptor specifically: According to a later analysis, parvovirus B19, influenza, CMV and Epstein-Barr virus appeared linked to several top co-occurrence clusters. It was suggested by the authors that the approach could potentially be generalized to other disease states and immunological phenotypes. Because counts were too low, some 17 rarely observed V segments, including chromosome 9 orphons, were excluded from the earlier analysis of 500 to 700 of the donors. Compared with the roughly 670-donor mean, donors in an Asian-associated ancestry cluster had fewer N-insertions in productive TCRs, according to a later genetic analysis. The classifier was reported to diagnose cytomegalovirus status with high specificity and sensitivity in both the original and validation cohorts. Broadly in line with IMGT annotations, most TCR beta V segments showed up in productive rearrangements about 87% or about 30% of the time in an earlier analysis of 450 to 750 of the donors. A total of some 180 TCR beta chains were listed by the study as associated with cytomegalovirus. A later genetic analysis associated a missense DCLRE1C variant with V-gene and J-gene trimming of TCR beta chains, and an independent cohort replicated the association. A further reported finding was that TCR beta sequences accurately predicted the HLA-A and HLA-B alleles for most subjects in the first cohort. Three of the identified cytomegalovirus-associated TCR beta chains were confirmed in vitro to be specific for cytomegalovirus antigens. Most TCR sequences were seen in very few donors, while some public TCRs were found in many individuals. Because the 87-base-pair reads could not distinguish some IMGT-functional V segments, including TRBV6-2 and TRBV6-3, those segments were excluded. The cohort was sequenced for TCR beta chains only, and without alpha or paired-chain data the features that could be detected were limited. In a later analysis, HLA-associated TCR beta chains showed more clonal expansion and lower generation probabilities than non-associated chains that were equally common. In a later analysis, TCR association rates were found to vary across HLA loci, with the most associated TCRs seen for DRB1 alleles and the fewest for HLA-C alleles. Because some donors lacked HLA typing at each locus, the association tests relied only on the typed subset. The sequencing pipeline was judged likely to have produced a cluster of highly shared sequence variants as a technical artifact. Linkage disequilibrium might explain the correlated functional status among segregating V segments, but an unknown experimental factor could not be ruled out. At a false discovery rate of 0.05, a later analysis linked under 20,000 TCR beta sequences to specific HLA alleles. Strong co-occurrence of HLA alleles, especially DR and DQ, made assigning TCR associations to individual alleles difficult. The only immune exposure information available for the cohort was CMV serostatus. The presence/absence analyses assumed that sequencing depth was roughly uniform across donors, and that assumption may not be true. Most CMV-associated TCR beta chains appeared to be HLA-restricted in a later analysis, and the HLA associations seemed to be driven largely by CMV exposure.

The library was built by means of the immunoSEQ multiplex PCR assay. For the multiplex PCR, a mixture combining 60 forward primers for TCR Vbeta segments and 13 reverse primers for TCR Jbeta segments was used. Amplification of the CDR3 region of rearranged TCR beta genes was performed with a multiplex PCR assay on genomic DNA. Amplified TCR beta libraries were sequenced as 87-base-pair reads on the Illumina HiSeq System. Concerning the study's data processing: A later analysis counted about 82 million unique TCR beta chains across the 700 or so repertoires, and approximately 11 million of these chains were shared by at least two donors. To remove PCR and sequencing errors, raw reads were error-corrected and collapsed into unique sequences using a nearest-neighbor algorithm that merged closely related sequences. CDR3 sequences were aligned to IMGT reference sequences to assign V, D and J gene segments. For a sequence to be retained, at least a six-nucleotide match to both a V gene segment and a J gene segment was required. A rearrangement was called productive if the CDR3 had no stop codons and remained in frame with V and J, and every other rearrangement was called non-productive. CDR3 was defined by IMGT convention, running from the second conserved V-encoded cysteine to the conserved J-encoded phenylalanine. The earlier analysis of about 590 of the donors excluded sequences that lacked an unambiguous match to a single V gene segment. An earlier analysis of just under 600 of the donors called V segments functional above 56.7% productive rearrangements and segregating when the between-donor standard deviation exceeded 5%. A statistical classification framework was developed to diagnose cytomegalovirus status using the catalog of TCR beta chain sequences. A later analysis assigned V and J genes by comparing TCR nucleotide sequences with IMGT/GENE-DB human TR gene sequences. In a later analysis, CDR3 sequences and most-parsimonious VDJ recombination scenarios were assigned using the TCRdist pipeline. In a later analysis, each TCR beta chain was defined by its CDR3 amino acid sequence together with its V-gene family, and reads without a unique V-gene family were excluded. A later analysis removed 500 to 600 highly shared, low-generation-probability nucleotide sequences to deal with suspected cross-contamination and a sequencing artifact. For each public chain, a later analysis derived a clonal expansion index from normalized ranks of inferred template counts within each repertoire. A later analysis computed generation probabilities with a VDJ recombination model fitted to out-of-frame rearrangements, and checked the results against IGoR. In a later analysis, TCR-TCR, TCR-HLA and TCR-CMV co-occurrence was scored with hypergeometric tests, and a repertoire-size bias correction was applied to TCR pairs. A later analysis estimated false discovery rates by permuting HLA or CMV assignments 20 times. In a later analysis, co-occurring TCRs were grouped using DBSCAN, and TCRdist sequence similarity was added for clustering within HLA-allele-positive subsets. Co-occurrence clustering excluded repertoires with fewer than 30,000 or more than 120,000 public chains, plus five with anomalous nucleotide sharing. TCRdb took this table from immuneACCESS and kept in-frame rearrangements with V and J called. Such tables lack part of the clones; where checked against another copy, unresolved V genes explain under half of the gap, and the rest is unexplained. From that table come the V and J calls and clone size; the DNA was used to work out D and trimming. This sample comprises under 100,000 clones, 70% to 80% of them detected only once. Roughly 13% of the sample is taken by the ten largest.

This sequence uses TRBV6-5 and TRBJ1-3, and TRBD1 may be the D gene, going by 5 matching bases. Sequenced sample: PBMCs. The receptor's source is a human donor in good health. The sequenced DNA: TGTGCCAGCAGTTCAGGGATCCTTGGAAACACCATATATTTT. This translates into CASSSGILGNTIYF.